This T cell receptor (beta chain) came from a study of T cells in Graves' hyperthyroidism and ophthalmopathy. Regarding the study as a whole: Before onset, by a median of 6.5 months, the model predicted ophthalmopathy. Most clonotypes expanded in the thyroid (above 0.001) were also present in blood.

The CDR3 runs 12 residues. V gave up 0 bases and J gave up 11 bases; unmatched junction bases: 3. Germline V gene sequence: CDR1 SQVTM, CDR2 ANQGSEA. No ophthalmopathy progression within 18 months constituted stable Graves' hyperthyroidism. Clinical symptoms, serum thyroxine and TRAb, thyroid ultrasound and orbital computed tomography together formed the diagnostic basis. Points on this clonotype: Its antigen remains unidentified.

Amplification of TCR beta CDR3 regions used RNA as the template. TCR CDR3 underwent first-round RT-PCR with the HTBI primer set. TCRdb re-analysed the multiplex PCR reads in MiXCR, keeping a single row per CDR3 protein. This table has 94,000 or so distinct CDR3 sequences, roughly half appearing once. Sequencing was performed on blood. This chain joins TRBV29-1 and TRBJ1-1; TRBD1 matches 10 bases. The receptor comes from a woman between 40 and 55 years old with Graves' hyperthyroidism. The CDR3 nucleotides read TGCAGCGTTGAAGATGGGACAGGGGTGGCTTTCTTT. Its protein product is CSVEDGTGVAFF.